The clone carrying this TCR beta chain was seen a handful of times. Its antigen is not known. CDR1 SEHNR and CDR2 FQNEAQ come from the germline V gene (reference sequence). Germline trimming cut 4 bases from V and 6 bases from J; bases unmatched to any gene: 6. The CDR3 loop spans 14 amino acids. All of the isolated RNA was reverse transcribed, so expressed TCRB transcripts were sequenced. Repertoires were generated with immunoSEQ multiplex PCR, while TCRdb's copy carries only in-frame clones and drops some. The data contain 810,000 or so clones, 15% to 20% of them singletons. This sample is drawn from a study of beta chain features in type 1 diabetes. Study-level points and caveats: Small HLA sub-analyses could not settle whether HLA shapes TCRB rearrangement.

Sequenced input: naive CD4+ T cells from blood. J is TRBJ1-5 and V is TRBV7-9; 7 bases are a match to TRBD1. The clonotype was recovered from a woman aged 18-29 years in good health. In DNA, the CDR3 is TGTGCCAGCAGCTCCGGGACAGCCGGTCAGCCCCAGCATTTT. It encodes CASSSGTAGQPQHF.